This TCR beta chain appears in the sequencing data of a study of shared clonotypes between healthy human individuals. Study at large: Three CD4 naive, three CD4 memory, two CD8 naive and one CD8 memory plate were used per donor.

Clones were read by immunoSEQ multiplex PCR, and TCRdb kept only the in-frame ones, dropping some. The sample includes 2 million to 2.5 million clones, 93% of them seen just once. V trimming: 3 bases; J trimming: 2 bases; junction bases outside the gene matches: 10. This CDR3 region has 17 residues. The TCR was taken from a man aged 18 to 29 in good health. Some clones in this sample may be carry-over from other donors' samples. This rearrangement joins TRBV5-3 to TRBJ2-2, with TRBD1 identical over 7 bases. TRBV5-3 is placed among ORFs of uncertain function. The sequenced sample was naive CD4+ T cells from PBMCs. As to subset: CD45RA+ positively selected. Written as DNA, the CDR3 is TGTGCCAGAAGCTCCAAGATCCGGGACAGAAACACCGGGGAGCTGTTTTTT. As protein: CARSSKIRDRNTGELFF.